These 26 T cell receptor beta chains came from one sample sequenced in a study of molecular identifiers for immune sequencing clone quantification. TCRdb recomputed calls from the PCR reads with MiXCR, one row per CDR3 protein. The sample consists of approximately 550,000 distinct CDR3 sequences, 20% to 25% of them appearing once. Material for sequencing was naive CD8+ T cells from blood, with Jurkat cell RNA spiked in. Subset given: FACS-sorted CD8+CD4-CCR7+CD45RA+ naive T cells. Receptor source: a human donor in good health. Some libraries in this study had Jurkat cell RNA spiked in.

CDR3 loop: CASGWAGELFF. For the CDR3, the DNA is TGTGCCAGCGGGTGGGCCGGGGAGCTGTTTTTT. The chain joins TRBV12-3 or TRBV12-4 to TRBJ2-2; no clear D. V lost 8 bases and J 6 bases, leaving 7 bases between the germline ends. The CDR3 has 11 amino acids.

This chain connects TRBV10-3 to TRBJ2-7, with TRBD1 as a possible D gene (5 bases). There are 13 residues in the CDR3. Trimming stripped 9 bases from V and 0 bases from J, with 12 bases between. Germline CDR1 is ENHRY and CDR2 is SYGVKD. The CDR3, as DNA: TGTGCCATTCGGACACCGAGCTCCTACGAGCAGTACTTC. As protein: CAIRTPSSYEQYF.

This clonotype was detected only a few times. This chain uses TRBV7-2 with TRBJ1-6, with a tentative D call TRBD1 (5 bases). V shed 0 bases and J shed 3 bases, with 12 bases lying between them. The CDR3 is 17 amino acids. Germline assignment: CDR1 SGHTA and CDR2 FQGNSA. DNA of the CDR3: TGTGCCAGCAGCTTAGCCCGGGACGGAGTCTATAATTCACCCCTCCACTTT. Translation: CASSLARDGVYNSPLHF.

V is TRBV7-9 and J is TRBJ1-3, with D maybe TRBD1 (5 bases). The CDR3 is made up of 15 amino acids. Germline V gene lookup returns CDR1 SEHNR and CDR2 FQNEAQ (reference sequence). The germline V and J ends were trimmed by 7 bases and 0 bases, with 13 bases remaining between them. CDR3: CASTDAGHSGNTIYF. The CDR3 DNA follows: TGTGCCAGCACTGACGCAGGGCACTCTGGAAACACCATATATTTT.

The chain joins TRBV7-7 to TRBJ2-3; D perhaps matches TRBD1 (6 bases). Germline V gene sequence: CDR1 SSHAT, CDR2 FNYEAQ (reference sequence). CDR3 length: 12 residues. CDR3 DNA: TGTGCTGTACTCAGGGGAACAGATACGCAGTATTTT. Encoded protein: CAVLRGTDTQYF.

This clonotype has more than one count but fewer than ten. The junction shows a germline mismatch at one end, possibly a read error. The chain combines TRBV20-1 with TRBJ1-2; D call uncertain. The germline gives CDR1 DFQATT, CDR2 SNEGSKA (reference sequence). The CDR3 length is 10 residues. CDR3 nucleotides: TGCAGTGCGCTTACTTCTGGCCACACCTTC. Translated: CSALTSGHTF.

The CDR3 reads CASSLPTGSPVGEQFF. In DNA form, the CDR3 reads TGTGCCAGCAGCCTTCCAACAGGGAGCCCTGTCGGTGAGCAGTTCTTC. The gene calls are TRBV7-9 and TRBJ2-1, with a tentative D call TRBD1 (6 bases). The germline V gene has CDR1 SEHNR and CDR2 FQNEAQ (reference sequence). With 5 bases removed from V and 9 bases from J, the gap between germline ends came to 23 bases. The CDR3 is 16 amino acids.

J is TRBJ1-1 and V is TRBV28; D may be TRBD1 (6 bases). This CDR3 spans 13 amino acids. Germline CDR1 and CDR2: MDHEN and SYDVKM. The ends were cut back, 3 bases at V and 6 bases at J, with 11 bases in the middle. The DNA of the CDR3 is TGTGCCAGCAGTTTCCGGGACAACCCTGAAGCTTTCTTT. Amino acids: CASSFRDNPEAFF.

In this sample, this clonotype turned up many times. This chain joins TRBV20-1 and TRBJ2-3; 7 bases agree with TRBD2. Germline V CDR1 and CDR2: DFQATT, SNEGSKA (reference sequence). The CDR3 totals 16 residues. V shed 2 bases and J 1 base; nucleotides not matched to a gene: 9. CDR3 region: CSARHSAGSRTDTQYF. CDR3 nucleotides: TGCAGTGCTAGACATTCAGCGGGGTCACGCACAGATACGCAGTATTTT.

This clonotype has a count of ten or more. The rearrangement joins TRBV12-3 or TRBV12-4 to TRBJ2-2, with D hard to call. The V end was cut by 5 bases, the J end by 1 base, with 5 bases between. The CDR3 runs 13 residues. CDR3 loop: CASSQKNTGELFF. As DNA, the CDR3 is TGTGCCAGCAGTCAGAAGAACACCGGGGAGCTGTTTTTT.

The genes are TRBV6-1 and TRBJ1-1; D perhaps matches TRBD1 (6 bases). Looked up from germline, CDR1 is MNHNS and CDR2 is SASEGT. V lost 7 bases and J 0 bases, leaving 15 bases between the germline ends. The CDR3 spans 15 residues. This CDR3 is CASTQGRIVNTEAFF. The CDR3 coding sequence is TGTGCCAGCACTCAGGGGAGGATAGTGAACACTGAAGCTTTCTTT.

This sequence joins TRBV28 and TRBJ1-1, with unresolved D. This CDR3 comprises 13 residues. With 4 bases removed from V and 4 bases from J, the gap between germline ends came to 10 bases. Germline loops: CDR1 MDHEN, CDR2 SYDVKM. In DNA form, the CDR3 reads TGTGCCAGCAGTTATAGCCTAAGCACTGAAGCTTTCTTT. This codes for CASSYSLSTEAFF.

The J gene is TRBJ2-1, the V gene TRBV9; 13 bases align to TRBD2. The ends lost 3 bases at V and 0 bases at J; junction bases unmatched: 12. The CDR3 is 20 residues long. Germline lookup yields CDR1 SGDLS and CDR2 YYNGEE. The CDR3 region is CASSDGNGTSGTSSYNEQFF. The CDR3 coding sequence is TGTGCCAGCAGCGACGGAAACGGGACTAGCGGGACGAGCTCCTACAATGAGCAGTTCTTC.

Concerning this clonotype itself: At one boundary the junction diverges from the germline segment, which might be a read error. CDR3 loop: CAISQRGSGMNTEAFF. CDR3 nucleotides: TGTGCCATCAGCCAACGGGGTTCAGGAATGAACACTGAAGCTTTCTTT. The chain joins TRBV4-2 to TRBJ1-1, with no clear D. Germline V gene sequence: CDR1 LGHNA, CDR2 YNFKEQ. This CDR3 comprises 16 residues.

This clonotype has only a few counts. The rearrangement joins TRBV6-2 or TRBV6-3 to TRBJ1-1; D is unresolved. The germline CDR1 and CDR2 sequences are MNHEY and SVGEGT. The CDR3 is made up of 14 amino acids. V lost 1 base and J lost 1, with 7 bases in between. The CDR3, as DNA: TGTGCCAGCAGTTACTTTTGGGAGAACACTGAAGCTTTCTTT. The encoded protein is CASSYFWENTEAFF.

The chain uses TRBV4-1 and TRBJ1-3; possible D gene TRBD1, 6 bases. CDR1 and CDR2 from the germline V gene are MGHRA and YSYEKL. The ends were cut back, 3 bases at V and 4 bases at J, with 7 bases in the middle. The CDR3 consists of 13 residues. The DNA of the CDR3 is TGCGCCAGCAGCCAGGGGGGCGGAAACACCATATATTTT. Translating gives CASSQGGGNTIYF.

This clonotype was counted at least ten times. The rearrangement joins TRBV30 to TRBJ2-7, with D perhaps TRBD1 (5 bases). There are 14 residues in the CDR3. Germline lookup yields CDR1 GTSNPN and CDR2 SVGIG (reference sequence). V dropped 0 bases and J dropped 3 bases, with 12 bases sitting between them. The CDR3 DNA is TGTGCCTGGAGTGTCTGGCAGGGTGGCTACGAGCAGTACTTC. It specifies CAWSVWQGGYEQYF.

The table lists this clonotype with many counts. The V call is TRBV6-2 or TRBV6-3, the J call TRBJ1-1; D is uncertain. Germline V gives CDR1 MNHEY, CDR2 SVGEGT. The CDR3 contains 19 residues. V gave up 1 base and J gave up 1 base, with 22 bases separating them. The CDR3 loop is CASSYYSDGDSHKNTEAFF. Here the CDR3 DNA reads TGTGCCAGCAGTTACTATTCCGATGGAGATAGCCATAAGAACACTGAAGCTTTCTTT.

The CDR3 reads CASSLGQGDEQFF. CDR3 nucleotides: TGCGCCAGCAGCCTAGGACAGGGGGATGAGCAGTTCTTC. This chain links TRBV5-1 with TRBJ2-1; TRBD1 aligns across 10 bases. This CDR3 is 13 amino acids long. Unmatched junction bases numbered 3, after V lost 4 bases and J lost 8 bases. From germline, CDR1 is SGHRS and CDR2 YFSETQ. The whole variable domain, filled in from reference TRBV5-1 and TRBJ2-1, reads KAGVTQTPRYLIKTRGQQVTLSCSPISGHRSVSWYQQTPGQGLQFLFEYFSETQRNKGNFPGRFSGRQFSNSRSEMNVSTLELGDSALYLCASSLGQGDEQFFGPGTRLTVL.

Remarks on this clonotype: This clone may be a read error of a much larger clone one base away. This chain links TRBV18 with TRBJ2-7; TRBD1 or TRBD2 may be the D gene (5 bases each). Trimming cost V 8 bases and J 3 bases, with 14 bases left between them. CDR1 KGHSH and CDR2 LQKENI come from the germline V gene. The CDR3 spans 13 residues. The CDR3 nucleotides read TGTGCCAGCATCCGGGACGGGCGCTACGAGCAGTACTTC. This codes for CASIRDGRYEQYF.

The chain recombines TRBV19 with TRBJ2-1; 11 bases match TRBD2. The CDR3 has 16 amino acids. The V gene end was trimmed by 5 bases and the J gene end by 8 bases; junction bases not matched to a gene: 11. Germline CDR1 LNHDA, CDR2 SQIVND (reference sequence). In DNA form, the CDR3 reads TGTGCCAGTAGTCCCTTGACTAGCGGGACTACCGATGAGCAGTTCTTC. The encoded protein is CASSPLTSGTTDEQFF.

In DNA form, the CDR3 reads TGTGCCAGCAGCACCGGGACAGGGGGTTACGGTAATGAAAAACTGTTTTTT. Amino acids: CASSTGTGGYGNEKLFF. V gene TRBV7-2 combines with J gene TRBJ1-4; TRBD1 agrees at 11 bases. The CDR3 runs 17 residues. The V segment lost 5 bases and the J segment 4 bases; nucleotides outside the gene matches: 9. The germline gives CDR1 SGHTA, CDR2 FQGNSA.

This clonotype has more than one count but fewer than ten. V and J are TRBV10-3 and TRBJ2-1, with 9 bases aligning to TRBD2. V dropped 3 bases and J dropped 0; count of bases not matched to a gene: 12. Germline CDR1 reads ENHRY; CDR2 reads SYGVKD. This CDR3 has 19 amino acids. CDR3 sequence reads: CAISEGLAGVTSSYNEQFF. The DNA for the CDR3 is TGTGCCATCAGTGAAGGCTTAGCGGGAGTAACTAGCTCCTACAATGAGCAGTTCTTC.

This clonotype was detected a few times. The chain couples TRBV21-1 to TRBJ1-5; TRBD1 was called by the table and not checked on the DNA. TRBV21-1 is a known pseudogene. The CDR3 is made up of 20 amino acids. CDR3 in amino acids: CASSKALASPSESSNQPQHF. The CDR3 DNA reads TGTGCCAGCAGCAAAGCCCTTGCCAGCCCCTCAGAATCAAGCAATCAGCCCCAGCATTTT.

Of note for this clonotype: Since a much larger clone is just one base distant, this may be a read error. The rearrangement uses TRBV30 and TRBJ2-1, with unresolved D. The CDR3 has 13 residues. V lost 2 bases and J lost 8, with 13 bases in between. Germline CDR1 and CDR2: GTSNPN and SVGIG (reference sequence). The CDR3 DNA follows: TGTGCCTGGAGTATTTTGCCGGCTGATGAGCAGTTCTTC. It codes for CAWSILPADEQFF.

This clonotype was detected only a few times. The V gene is TRBV30, the J gene TRBJ1-1; 8 bases are shared with TRBD1. The V gene's germline CDR1 is GTSNPN and CDR2 SVGIG (reference sequence). The CDR3 contains 13 residues. Trimming removed 3 bases from V and 4 bases from J; junction bases left unmatched: 4. DNA of the CDR3: TGTGCCTGGAGCCTAGGGACAGGCACTGAAGCTTTCTTT. Protein sequence: CAWSLGTGTEAFF.